This T cell receptor (beta chain) derives from a study of cytomegalovirus exposure and HLA in healthy donors. V lost 3 bases and J 7 bases, leaving 12 bases between the germline ends. The CDR3 runs 13 residues. Germline V gives CDR1 MNHEY, CDR2 SMNVEV (reference sequence). PCR amplification relied on 60 Vbeta primers (plus 13 Jbeta primers). As processed by the authors: Around 10 million of the roughly 80 million unique TCR beta chains counted in a later analysis were shared. Sequencing was performed with immunoSEQ multiplex PCR; in TCRdb, only in-frame clones are kept and a portion is missing. The V and J calls and clone size come from that table; D and trimming were worked out from the DNA. The table has about 110,000 clones, around 77% seen once. Study results and limitations: A later analysis found common viral pathogens apparently linked to several of the most significant clusters. The listing of 150 or so TCR beta chains classed them as cytomegalovirus-associated. With further analysis later on, most CMV-associated TCR beta chains appeared HLA-restricted.

This clone occurred a few times. Antigen unknown. The receptor comes from a woman under 40 in good health and CMV-seropositive. Sequencing was carried out using PBMCs. The chain has TRBV27 and TRBJ1-1; no firm D call. The CDR3 DNA reads TGTGCCAGCAGTTTTCACGGAGAGTATGAAGCTTTCTTT. Translated: CASSFHGEYEAFF.